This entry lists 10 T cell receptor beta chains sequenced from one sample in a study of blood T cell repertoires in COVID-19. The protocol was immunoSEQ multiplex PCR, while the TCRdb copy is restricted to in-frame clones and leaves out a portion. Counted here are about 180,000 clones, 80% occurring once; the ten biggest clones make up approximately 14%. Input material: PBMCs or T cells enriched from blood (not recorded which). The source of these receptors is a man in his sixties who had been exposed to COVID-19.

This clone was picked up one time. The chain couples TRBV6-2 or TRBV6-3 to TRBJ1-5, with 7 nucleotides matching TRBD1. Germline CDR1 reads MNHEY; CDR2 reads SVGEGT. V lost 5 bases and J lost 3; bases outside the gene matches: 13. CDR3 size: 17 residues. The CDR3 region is CASSLRPTGTSNQPQHF. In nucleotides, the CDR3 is TGTGCCAGCAGTCTCCGCCCGACAGGGACGTCCAATCAGCCCCAGCATTTT.

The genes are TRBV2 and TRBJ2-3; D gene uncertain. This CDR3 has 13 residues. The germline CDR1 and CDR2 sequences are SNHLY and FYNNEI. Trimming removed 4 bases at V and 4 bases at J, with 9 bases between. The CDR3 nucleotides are TGTGCCAGCAGTGGCGCCCGGTCAGATACGCAGTATTTT. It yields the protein CASSGARSDTQYF.

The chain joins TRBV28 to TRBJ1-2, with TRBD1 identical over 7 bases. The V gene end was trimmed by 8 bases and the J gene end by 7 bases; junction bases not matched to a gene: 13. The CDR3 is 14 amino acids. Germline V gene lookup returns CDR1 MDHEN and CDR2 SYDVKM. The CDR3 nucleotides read TGTGCCAGCCGGATAACTACAGGGGTGGGTGGCTACACCTTC. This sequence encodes CASRITTGVGGYTF.

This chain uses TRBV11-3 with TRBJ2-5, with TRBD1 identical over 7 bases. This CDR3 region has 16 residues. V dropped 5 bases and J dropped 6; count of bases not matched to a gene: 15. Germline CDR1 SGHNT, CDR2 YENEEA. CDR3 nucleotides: TGTGCCAGCAGCCCCGCGGGTGCAAGGGGGCCGAAGACCCAGTACTTC. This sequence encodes CASSPAGARGPKTQYF. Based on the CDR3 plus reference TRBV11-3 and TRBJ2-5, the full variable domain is EAGVVQSPRYKIIEKKQPVAFWCNPISGHNTLYWYLQNLGQGPELLIRYENEEAVDDSQLPKDRFSAERLKGVDSTLKIQPAELGDSAVYLCASSPAGARGPKTQYFGPGTRLLVL.

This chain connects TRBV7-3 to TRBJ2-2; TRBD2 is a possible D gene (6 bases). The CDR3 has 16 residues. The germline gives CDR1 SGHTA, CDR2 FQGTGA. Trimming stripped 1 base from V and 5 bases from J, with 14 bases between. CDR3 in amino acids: CASSLSGVRGTGELFF. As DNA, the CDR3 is TGTGCCAGCAGCTTAAGCGGGGTGAGAGGGACCGGGGAGCTGTTTTTT.

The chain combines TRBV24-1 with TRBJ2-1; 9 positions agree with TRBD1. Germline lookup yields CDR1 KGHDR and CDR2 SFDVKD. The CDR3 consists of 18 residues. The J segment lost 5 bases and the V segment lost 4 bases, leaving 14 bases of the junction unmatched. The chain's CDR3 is CATSDRNQGTGRDNEQFF. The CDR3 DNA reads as TGTGCCACCAGTGACCGGAATCAAGGGACAGGGAGGGACAATGAGCAGTTCTTC.

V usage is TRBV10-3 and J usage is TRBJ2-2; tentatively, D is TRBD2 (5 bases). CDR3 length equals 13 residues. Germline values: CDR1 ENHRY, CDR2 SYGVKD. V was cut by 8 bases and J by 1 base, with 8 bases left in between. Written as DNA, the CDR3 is TGTGCCATCGGACTGGAGAACACCGGGGAGCTGTTTTTT. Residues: CAIGLENTGELFF.

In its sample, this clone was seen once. CDR3 in amino acids: CASSDSLGGADTQYF. Here the CDR3 DNA reads TGTGCCAGCAGTGACTCGTTGGGGGGGGCAGATACGCAGTATTTT. This chain links TRBV6-4 with TRBJ2-3; 7 positions match TRBD2. The V gene end was trimmed by 0 bases and the J gene end by 4 bases; junction bases not matched to a gene: 4. CDR1 and CDR2 (germline): MRHNA, SNTAGT. This CDR3 spans 15 amino acids.

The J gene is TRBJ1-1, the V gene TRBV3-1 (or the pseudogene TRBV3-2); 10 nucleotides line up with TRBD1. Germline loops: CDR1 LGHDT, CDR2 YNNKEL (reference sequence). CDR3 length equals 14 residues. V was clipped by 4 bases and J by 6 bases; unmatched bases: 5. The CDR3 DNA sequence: TGTGCCAGCAGCCGACAGGGGGCGCGCCCTGAAGCTTTCTTT. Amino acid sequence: CASSRQGARPEAFF.

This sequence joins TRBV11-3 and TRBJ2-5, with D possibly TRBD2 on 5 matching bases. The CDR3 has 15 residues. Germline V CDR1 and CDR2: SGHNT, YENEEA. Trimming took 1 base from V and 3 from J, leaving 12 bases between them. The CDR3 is CASSLVIGEEETQYF. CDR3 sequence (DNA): TGTGCCAGCAGCTTAGTTATCGGGGAAGAAGAGACCCAGTACTTC.